This T cell receptor (beta chain) was obtained from a study of T cells expressing NK-cell markers. Study context: It was sorted CD3+CD56-NKG2C+, CD3+CD56+NKG2C- and CD3+CD56+NKG2C+ T cells that provided the TCR beta repertoires. Among eight sequenced donors, seven carried HCMV seropositivity while one was seronegative.

Beta-chain TCR cDNA was generated via 5'RACE template switching with UMIs. Reanalyzing the 5' RACE reads, TCRdb keeps one entry per CDR3 protein, without DNA. The sample totals 300,000 or so distinct CDR3 sequences. CDR3 size: 13 residues. On this clonotype: Its specificity is not known.

General study points: There were a handful of donors in whom these clonotypes also led the CD3+CD56-NKG2C+ fraction.

The chain links TRBV12-3 or TRBV12-4 to TRBJ2-5; with no DNA, the TCRdb D assignment of TRBD1 cannot be verified. Sequenced material: blood T cells: a sorted CD56 or NKG2C T cell subset, CD4+ or CD8+ T cells, or bulk PBMC T cells (not recorded which). The sequence was collected from a woman aged 18 to 75 in good health. The CDR3 loop reads CASSFSGGETQYF.